Listed below are T cell receptor beta chains from one sample, sequenced in a study of blood T cell repertoires in COVID-19. Clones were read by immunoSEQ multiplex PCR, and TCRdb kept only the in-frame ones, dropping some. Altogether 110,000 or so clones are present, approximately 80% being singletons, with the ten largest covering around 6.7%. Sequenced sample: peripheral blood. The origin of the receptors is a woman in her 50s with acute or convalescent COVID-19. CDR3s include the opening cysteine and the closing phenylalanine or tryptophan. The order of the fields is V gene, J gene, CDR3 protein.

v_call: TRBV5-1; j_call: TRBJ2-7; cdr3_aa: CASSLAGLAGHEQYF
v_call: TRBV6-5; j_call: TRBJ2-3; cdr3_aa: CASSRGDTSTDTQYF
v_call: TRBV2; j_call: TRBJ1-4; cdr3_aa: CASHSVNEKLFF
v_call: TRBV6-1; j_call: TRBJ2-1; cdr3_aa: CASSESPGAYNEQFF
v_call: TRBV5-4; j_call: TRBJ1-1; cdr3_aa: CASSLTGMNTEAFF
v_call: TRBV10-3; j_call: TRBJ2-7; cdr3_aa: CAISELLPGLANEQYF
v_call: TRBV3-1/TRBV3-2; j_call: TRBJ1-4; cdr3_aa: CASSQRGQGEKLFF
v_call: TRBV28; j_call: TRBJ1-2; cdr3_aa: CASSLQSDYGYTF
v_call: TRBV30; j_call: TRBJ1-6; cdr3_aa: CAWSVRRGYGNSPLHF
v_call: TRBV4-1; j_call: TRBJ2-2; cdr3_aa: CASSQPDRANGELFF
v_call: TRBV6-5; j_call: TRBJ1-3; cdr3_aa: CASGKLTGVGNTIYF
v_call: TRBV30; j_call: TRBJ1-1; cdr3_aa: CAWGRGMNTEAFF
v_call: TRBV9; j_call: TRBJ2-3; cdr3_aa: CASSVGLRGGPDTQYF
v_call: TRBV6-5; j_call: TRBJ1-4; cdr3_aa: CASSRDRGEKLFF
v_call: TRBV5-6; j_call: TRBJ1-1; cdr3_aa: CASSAKGGENTEAFF
v_call: TRBV12-3/TRBV12-4; j_call: TRBJ1-2; cdr3_aa: CASSISRSGEETF
v_call: TRBV27; j_call: TRBJ1-2; cdr3_aa: CASRQYRGGGYTF
v_call: TRBV11-2; j_call: TRBJ1-2; cdr3_aa: CASSLGPDLGPGYTF
v_call: TRBV6-1; j_call: TRBJ1-5; cdr3_aa: CASSDPDRRSSNQPQHF
v_call: TRBV14; j_call: TRBJ1-4; cdr3_aa: CASSQLLTGKGEKLFF
v_call: TRBV3-1/TRBV3-2; j_call: TRBJ2-3; cdr3_aa: CASSLGLGGDTQYF
v_call: TRBV5-1; j_call: TRBJ1-1; cdr3_aa: CASSLDVRGTGTEAFF
v_call: TRBV28; j_call: TRBJ2-2; cdr3_aa: CASLRGPGELFF
v_call: TRBV2; j_call: TRBJ1-2; cdr3_aa: CASSEQRGGGYGYTF
v_call: TRBV28; j_call: TRBJ1-4; cdr3_aa: CASSLPGQGADKKLFF
v_call: TRBV7-6; j_call: TRBJ2-1; cdr3_aa: CASSEEAGFLPSEQFF
v_call: TRBV7-8; j_call: TRBJ1-2; cdr3_aa: CASSLEQGVSYGYTF
v_call: TRBV19; j_call: TRBJ2-2; cdr3_aa: CASSIDPTGLDTGELFF
v_call: TRBV2; j_call: TRBJ1-1; cdr3_aa: CASNGGAGSLAEAFF
v_call: TRBV5-1; j_call: TRBJ1-4; cdr3_aa: CASSLEGGFKKLFF
v_call: TRBV5-8; j_call: TRBJ2-3; cdr3_aa: CASSLAGTDTQYF
v_call: TRBV5-1; j_call: TRBJ1-4; cdr3_aa: CASSLLPPGQAATNEKLFF